This T cell receptor (beta chain) was sequenced in a study of cytomegalovirus exposure and HLA in healthy donors. 13 Jbeta primers and 60 Vbeta primers were used for the PCR. Authors' processing steps: An analysis that came later counted 73 million or so unique TCR beta chains, roughly 11 million shared. Some clones are missing from TCRdb's copy, which holds only in-frame ones; the method was immunoSEQ multiplex PCR. V and J calls and clone size follow that table, whereas D and trimming were derived from the DNA. The data show about 130,000 clones, roughly three quarters seen once. Overall study findings and caveats: In a later analysis, most CMV-associated TCR beta chains appeared HLA-restricted. A previous analysis found most TCR beta V segments productive roughly 90% or roughly 30% of the time. Common viral pathogens seemed to be connected with several of the most significant clusters, according to a later analysis.

V lost 5 bases to trimming and J lost 7 bases, with 19 bases between them. The V gene's germline CDR1 is PRHDT and CDR2 FYEKMQ (reference sequence). This CDR3 is 15 amino acids long. This clone was counted once. Its antigen is unknown. The chain joins TRBV13 to TRBJ2-3; maybe TRBD2 (5 bases). The TCR originated in a man aged 25 to 40 in good health and CMV-seronegative. Sequenced input: PBMCs. The CDR3 loop is CASSVPDYWSNTQYF. The DNA for the CDR3 is TGTGCCAGCAGCGTCCCCGACTACTGGAGTAATACGCAGTATTTT.